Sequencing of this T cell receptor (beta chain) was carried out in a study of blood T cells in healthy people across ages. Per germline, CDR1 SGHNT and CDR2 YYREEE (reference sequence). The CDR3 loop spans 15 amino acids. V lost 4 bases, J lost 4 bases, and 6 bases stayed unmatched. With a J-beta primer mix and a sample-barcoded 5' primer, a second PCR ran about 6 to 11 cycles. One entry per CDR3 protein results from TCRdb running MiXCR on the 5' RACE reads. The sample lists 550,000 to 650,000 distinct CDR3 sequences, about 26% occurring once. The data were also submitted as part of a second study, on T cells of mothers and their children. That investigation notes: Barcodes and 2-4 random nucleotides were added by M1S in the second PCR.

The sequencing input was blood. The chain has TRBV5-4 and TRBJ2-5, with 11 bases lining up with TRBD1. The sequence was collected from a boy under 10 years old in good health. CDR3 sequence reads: CASSQRTGGAETQYF. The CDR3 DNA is TGTGCCAGCAGCCAGCGGACAGGGGGCGCAGAGACCCAGTACTTC.